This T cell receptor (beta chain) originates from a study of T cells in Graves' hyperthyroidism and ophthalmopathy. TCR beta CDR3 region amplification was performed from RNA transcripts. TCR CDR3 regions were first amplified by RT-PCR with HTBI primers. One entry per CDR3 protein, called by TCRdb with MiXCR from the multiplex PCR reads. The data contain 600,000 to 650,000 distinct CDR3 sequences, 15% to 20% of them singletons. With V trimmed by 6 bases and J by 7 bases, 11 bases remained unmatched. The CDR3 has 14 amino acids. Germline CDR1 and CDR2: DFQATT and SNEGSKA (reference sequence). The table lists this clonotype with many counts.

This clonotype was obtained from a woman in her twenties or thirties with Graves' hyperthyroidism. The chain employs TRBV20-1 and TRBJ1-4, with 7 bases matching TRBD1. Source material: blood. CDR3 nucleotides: TGCAGTGCCAACTCAGACAGGGAGGGTGAAAAACTGTTTTTT. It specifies CSANSDREGEKLFF.